What follows are 9 T cell receptor beta chains derived from one specimen sequenced in a study of T cell responses to AZD1222 COVID-19 vaccine. Repertoires were generated with immunoSEQ multiplex PCR, while TCRdb's copy carries only in-frame clones and drops some. The sample yields tens of thousands of clones, about 84% seen once. The source was peripheral blood, collected on day 0 of AZD1222 vaccination. These receptors all stem from an adult in good health.

The chain employs TRBV20-1 and TRBJ2-1, with D tentatively TRBD2 (6 bases). Germline CDR1 is DFQATT and CDR2 is SNEGSKA (reference sequence). The ends were cut back, 3 bases at V and 0 bases at J, with 12 bases in the middle. This CDR3 has 15 residues. This CDR3 reads CSASWPGSSYNEQFF. DNA for the CDR3: TGCAGTGCTAGTTGGCCCGGGAGCTCCTACAATGAGCAGTTCTTC.

This clone was seen a few times. This chain links TRBV2 with TRBJ2-3, with D unclear. The CDR3 covers 11 residues. V lost 6 bases, J lost 7 bases, and 8 bases lay in between. From germline, CDR1 is SNHLY and CDR2 FYNNEI. CDR3 protein: CASRRTYTQYF. CDR3 nucleotides: TGTGCCAGCAGAAGGACCTATACGCAGTATTTT.

This chain connects TRBV6-1 to TRBJ2-5; TRBD2 is a possible D gene (6 bases). Germline lookup yields CDR1 MNHNS and CDR2 SASEGT. CDR3 length: 19 amino acids. Trimming removed 1 base from V and 3 bases from J, with 24 bases in between. The CDR3 sequence is CASSEGDWDSILSEETQYF. The CDR3, as DNA: TGTGCCAGCAGTGAAGGCGATTGGGACTCAATTCTTTCCGAAGAGACCCAGTACTTC.

CDR3 bases: TGTGCCAGCTCACCACAGAACAGACGCTCTGGGGCCAACGTCCTGACTTTC. Protein sequence: CASSPQNRRSGANVLTF. This chain uses TRBV18 with TRBJ2-6; D is undetermined. Trimming stripped 1 base from V and 0 bases from J, with 10 bases between. From germline, CDR1 is KGHSH and CDR2 LQKENI. The CDR3 contains 17 residues.

V and J are TRBV5-1 and TRBJ1-3, with TRBD1 as a possible D gene (5 bases). The ends were cut back, 4 bases at V and 2 bases at J, with 10 bases in the middle. CDR1 and CDR2 from the germline V gene are SGHRS and YFSETQ. The CDR3 runs 14 residues. CDR3 in DNA: TGCGCCAGCAGCGGGGGGTCGGCTGGAAACACCATATATTTT. This gives the protein CASSGGSAGNTIYF.

The chain joins TRBV28 to TRBJ1-1; D is undetermined. The CDR3 totals 14 residues. Germline CDR1 is MDHEN and CDR2 is SYDVKM. V lost 2 bases to trimming and J lost 2 bases, with 9 bases between them. Written as DNA, the CDR3 is TGTGCCAGCAGTTTAGCGCTCGGCAACACTGAAGCTTTCTTT. Its translation: CASSLALGNTEAFF.

V gene TRBV6-2 or TRBV6-3 combines with J gene TRBJ2-5, with 10 bases lining up with TRBD1. With V trimmed by 4 bases and J by 5 bases, 4 bases remained unmatched. This CDR3 has 14 residues. CDR1 and CDR2 from the germline V gene are MNHEY and SVGEGT. This CDR3 is CASSLGQGRETQYF. The DNA for the CDR3 is TGTGCCAGCAGTTTGGGACAGGGGAGGGAGACCCAGTACTTC.

This clone appeared a few times. The chain links TRBV2 to TRBJ2-2, with D perhaps TRBD2 (6 bases). V was cut by 3 bases and J by 8 bases, with 13 bases left in between. The CDR3 extends over 14 amino acids. Per germline, CDR1 SNHLY and CDR2 FYNNEI. DNA for the CDR3: TGTGCCAGCAGTGATGTGGGAGGCGGAGGGGAGCTGTTTTTT. The encoded protein is CASSDVGGGGELFF.

The chain carries TRBV12-3 or TRBV12-4 and TRBJ1-2; 10 nucleotides agree with TRBD1. J gave up 8 bases and V 2 bases, and 2 bases lay outside the gene matches. The CDR3 contains 13 residues. The chain's CDR3 is CASSLRTGGGYTF. The CDR3 DNA follows: TGTGCCAGCAGTTTAAGGACAGGGGGAGGCTACACCTTC.